These T cell receptor beta chains were read from a single sample in a study of T cell changes during pregnancy in multiple sclerosis. Sequencing used immunoSEQ multiplex PCR; TCRdb keeps in-frame clones, though not all of them. This sample carries 35,000 to 50,000 clones, about 88% of them seen once, and the ten largest clones take roughly 1%. The starting material was CD4+ T cells from peripheral blood mononuclear cells, obtained in the second trimester of pregnancy. The receptors here all came from a female donor with multiple sclerosis, enrolled in a pregnancy study. CDR3s include the opening cysteine and the closing phenylalanine or tryptophan. The D gene is left open where the match is weak.

TRBJ1-4 TRBD1 TRBV5-1 CASRPGQGPEKLFF
TRBJ2-5 NA TRBV5-1 CASSSTLWETQYF
TRBJ1-3 NA TRBV5-1 CASSLVSASSGNTIYF
TRBJ2-7 NA TRBV14 CASSPVRGTLIAYEQYF
TRBJ1-1 NA TRBV2 CASKEEARLNTEAFF
TRBJ2-7 NA TRBV29-1 CSVDPKEGPNYEQYF
TRBJ1-3 NA TRBV5-6 CASSSRGSGNTIYF
TRBJ2-3 TRBD2 TRBV5-6 CASSSLAGGRGTDTQYF
TRBJ1-1 NA TRBV7-8 CASSLWEGRNTEAFF
TRBJ2-5 NA TRBV18 CASSRGPQETQYF
TRBJ2-1 NA TRBV27 CASSNRRTIGNSYNEQFF
TRBJ2-5 TRBD2 TRBV7-2 CASSYAGGGETQYF
TRBJ1-5 NA TRBV2 CASSQGPYQPQHF
TRBJ1-2 TRBD1 TRBV7-6 CASSAPGQLLPGYTF
TRBJ2-7 TRBD2 TRBV6-6 CASTWSSGAYEQYF
TRBJ2-1 NA TRBV5-6 CASSLLNEQFF
TRBJ1-4 NA TRBV5-1 CASSLGGVGEKLFF
TRBJ2-7 TRBD1 TRBV7-2 CASSLASRGLYEQYF
TRBJ2-7 TRBD1 TRBV5-1 CASSLVARGLYEQYF
TRBJ2-1 TRBD2 TRBV5-4 CASRLGGKTYNEQFF
TRBJ2-1 NA TRBV18 CASSRVDEQFF
TRBJ1-2 TRBD1 TRBV27 CASSLLAGTGGRNYGYTF
TRBJ2-1 NA TRBV7-6 CASSSDNEQFF
TRBJ1-3 NA TRBV5-4 CASSSGGTRPGNTIYF
TRBJ2-7 NA TRBV10-3 CAISELTNEQYF
TRBJ2-2 TRBD1 TRBV15 CATSRGGQGAGELFF
TRBJ2-3 TRBD2 TRBV19 CASSEAGGVGTDTQYF
TRBJ1-5 NA TRBV5-1 CASSSGQLNQPQHF
TRBJ1-1 TRBD1 TRBV6-5 CASSWDSMNTEAFF
TRBJ2-5 NA TRBV14 CASSQGPRQETQYF
TRBJ2-2 NA TRBV6-5 CASSIGGNTGELFF
TRBJ2-7 TRBD2 TRBV6-5 CASSYSWASGSVQYF
TRBJ2-3 TRBD2 TRBV27 CASSFWGAGGGTDTQYF
TRBJ2-7 NA TRBV9 CASSVGPGTDEQYF
TRBJ2-1 TRBD2 TRBV7-3 CASSPRASGRAGYNEQFF
TRBJ1-1 NA TRBV5-6 CASSLGGRGGTEAFF
TRBJ2-4 NA TRBV2 CASSAGRVAKNIQYF
TRBJ2-2 NA TRBV7-9 CASSLTAWGGTNTGELFF